The clone carrying this T cell receptor beta chain has just a few counts. These data are taken from a study of T cell responses to AZD1222 COVID-19 vaccine. The data were produced by immunoSEQ multiplex PCR, yet TCRdb's version contains in-frame clones alone and is incomplete. The sample lists 110,000 to 150,000 clones, around nine tenths occurring once. The CDR3 sequence is 13 residues long. Trimming removed 2 bases from V and 8 bases from J; junction bases left unmatched: 4. The rearrangement links TRBV12-3 or TRBV12-4 to TRBJ1-1; 8 nucleotides line up with TRBD1. The sequence derives from an adult in good health. This sample comprised peripheral blood, obtained on day 0 of AZD1222 vaccination. For the CDR3, the DNA is TGTGCCAGCAGTTTAAACAGGGGGGACGAAGCTTTCTTT. Its translation: CASSLNRGDEAFF.